This TCR beta chain was sequenced for a study of identical twins. General study results and limits: Carriage of fewer insertions was seen in abundant cord blood beta clonotypes, whereas memory repertoires showed none. There was an excess of low generation probability in the out-of-frame alpha sequences that twins shared. Researchers reported weaker excess twin sharing in beta out-of-frame sequences.

The authors used template switching to add a universal primer site and gave cDNA unique molecular identifiers. MiXCR, run by TCRdb on the 5' RACE reads, gives a single entry per CDR3 protein. The sample has around 280,000 distinct CDR3 sequences; 8% to 9% are singletons. With respect to this clonotype: Its specificity is unknown.

These data were also filed under a second study, of yellow fever vaccine responses in identical twins.

Sequencing was performed on memory (CD45RO+) T cells sorted from blood. The TCR sequence derives from a woman younger than 35 in good health.

CDR3 bases: TGTGCCAGCAGCTTTACTAGCATCGGGGAGCTGTTTTTT. Translated: CASSFTSIGELFF. The rearrangement links TRBV11-2 to TRBJ2-2, with D possibly being TRBD2 (6 bases). The germline CDR1 and CDR2 sequences are SGHAT and FQNNGV. With 3 bases removed from V and 7 bases from J, the gap between germline ends came to 9 bases. The CDR3 has 13 residues. The whole variable domain, remainder taken from reference TRBV11-2 and TRBJ2-2, is EAGVAQSPRYKIIEKRQSVAFWCNPISGHATLYWYQQILGQGPKLLIQFQNNGVVDDSQLPKDRFSAERLKGVDSTLKIQPAKLEDSAVYLCASSFTSIGELFFGEGSRLTVL.